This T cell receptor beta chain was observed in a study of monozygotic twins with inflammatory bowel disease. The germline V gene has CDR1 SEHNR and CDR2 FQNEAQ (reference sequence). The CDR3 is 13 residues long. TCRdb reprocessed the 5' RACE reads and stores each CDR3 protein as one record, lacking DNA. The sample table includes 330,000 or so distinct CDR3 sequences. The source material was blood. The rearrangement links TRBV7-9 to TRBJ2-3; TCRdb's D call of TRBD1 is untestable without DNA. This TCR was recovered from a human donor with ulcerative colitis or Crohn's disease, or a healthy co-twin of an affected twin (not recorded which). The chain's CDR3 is CATTGGLTDTQYF.